Reported below is one T cell receptor beta chain. By share, this clone ranks as medium-sized (0.01 to 0.1%). This clone's antigen is unknown. Base qualities were left out, and no much larger clone turns up one base away. The CDR3 sequence holds 15 residues, the cysteine and phenylalanine included. The CDR3 DNA has 45 bases and is translated from base 1. Via the germline V gene (reference sequence), CDR1 is GTSNPN and CDR2 SVGIG. Trimmed from V: 0 bases; trimmed from J: 4 bases; junction bases lacking a gene match: 6. The data derive from a study of blood T cell repertoires in COVID-19 (dated by TCRdb to 2018 to 2021). Describing the broader study: Samples from collaborators originated in the United States, Italy and Spain and spanned both the acute and convalescent phases of COVID-19. The prospective study material was composed of cDNA or gDNA derived from T cells, B-cell-depleted T cells, or PBMCs. The dataset comprised deeply sampled blood TCRbeta repertoires from subjects exposed to, actively infected with, or recovered from COVID-19. The repertoires were released in a freely available public database meant as a resource for research on the immune response to SARS-CoV-2. The samples were drawn from two sources: the first 160 participants of the ongoing ImmuneRACE study, and approximately 1,300 subjects contributed by 6 global collaborators. A de-identified subject ID, COVID-19 status, age in years and sex were almost always included in the sample metadata. Where available, HLA class I and class II types were taken from metadata supplied by the sample provider and were not determined by assay-based typing.

Whole blood was collected in K2EDTA tubes by collaborating institutions according to the institutions' own protocols. Collaborator samples were shipped for TCRbeta analysis as frozen whole blood, isolated PBMCs, or DNA extracted from either sample type. TCRbeta CDR3 regions were amplified from genomic DNA using the immunoSEQ Assay, a bias-controlled multiplex PCR. The original methods were these. The number of nucleated cells in each sample was estimated from the amplification of reference gene primers within the assay. Sequence reads were collapsed and filtered to measure the absolute abundance of every unique TCRbeta CDR3 rearrangement. For each sample, productive Simpson clonality was calculated by taking the square root of Simpson's diversity index across productive rearrangements. TCRdb stores this immuneACCESS table with in-frame sequences only. Part of the clones is absent; in the studies checked, under half of the shortfall reflects unresolved V genes, and no reason is known for the rest. That table gives V, J and clone size, and the DNA gave D and trimming. The sample profile shows tens of thousands of clones; more than 75% of them were found once. The ten largest make up around 28% of the sample.

Overall results and qualifications from the work: The amount of clinical and demographic metadata varied by source and participant and was provided uncurated.

This chain joins TRBV30 to TRBJ2-3; the central 8 bases match TRBD2. Sequences were obtained from peripheral blood. This clonotype was obtained from a woman older than 75 with active or convalescent COVID-19. The CDR3: CAWSVLGGAADTQYF. The nucleotide sequence is TGTGCCTGGAGTGTACTCGGGGGGGCCGCAGATACGCAGTATTTT.